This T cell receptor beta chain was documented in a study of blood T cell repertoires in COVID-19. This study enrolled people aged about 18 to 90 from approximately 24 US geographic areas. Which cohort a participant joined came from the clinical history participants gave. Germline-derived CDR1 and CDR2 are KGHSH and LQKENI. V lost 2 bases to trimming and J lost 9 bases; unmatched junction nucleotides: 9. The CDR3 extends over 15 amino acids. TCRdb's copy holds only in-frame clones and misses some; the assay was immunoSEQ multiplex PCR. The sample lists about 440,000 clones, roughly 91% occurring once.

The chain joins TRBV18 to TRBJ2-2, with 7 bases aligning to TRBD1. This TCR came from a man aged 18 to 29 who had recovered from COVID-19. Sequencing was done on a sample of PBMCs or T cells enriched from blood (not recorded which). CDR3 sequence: CASSPAQGSGRELFF. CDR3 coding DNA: TGTGCCAGCTCACCAGCACAGGGGAGCGGCCGGGAGCTGTTTTTT.